This entry describes one T cell receptor (beta chain). The CDR3 contains 15 residues. CDR1 is SGHRS, CDR2 YFSETQ, per germline. The sample is drawn from a study of monozygotic twins with inflammatory bowel disease. TCRdb re-called the 5' RACE reads; every CDR3 protein appears as one record, without DNA. Recorded for this sample: some 89,000 distinct CDR3 sequences. The receptor was isolated from a human donor with ulcerative colitis or Crohn's disease, or a healthy co-twin of an affected twin (not recorded which). This rearrangement joins TRBV5-1 to TRBJ1-1. Sequenced material: blood. The chain's CDR3 is CASSLAADMNTEAFF.